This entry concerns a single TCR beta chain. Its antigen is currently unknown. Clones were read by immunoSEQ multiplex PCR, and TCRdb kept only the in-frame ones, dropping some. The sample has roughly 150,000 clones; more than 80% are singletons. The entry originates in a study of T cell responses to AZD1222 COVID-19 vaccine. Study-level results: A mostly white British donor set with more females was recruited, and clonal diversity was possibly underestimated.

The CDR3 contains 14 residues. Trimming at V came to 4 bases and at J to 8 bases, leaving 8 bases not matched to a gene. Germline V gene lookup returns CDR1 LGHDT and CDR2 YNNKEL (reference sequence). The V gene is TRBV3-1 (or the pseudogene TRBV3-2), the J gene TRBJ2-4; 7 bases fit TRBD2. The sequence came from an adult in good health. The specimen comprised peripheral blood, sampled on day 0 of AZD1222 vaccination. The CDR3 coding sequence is TGTGCCAGCAGCCGAGGACTAGTCTCCGACATTCAGTACTTC. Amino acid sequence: CASSRGLVSDIQYF.